Given below is one T cell receptor beta chain in context. Its antigen remains unidentified. The study ran its PCR with 60 Vbeta and 13 Jbeta primers. TCRdb keeps only in-frame clones here, not all; method: immunoSEQ multiplex PCR. Of approximately 280,000 clones listed, just over 85% were seen once; the top ten hold around 3.7%. Donors were nominally healthy when sampled, though unrecorded immune exposures were likely. The sample comes from a study of cytomegalovirus exposure and HLA in healthy donors. Overall study results and limits: Later analysis identified 16,951 TCR beta sequences associated with HLA alleles, using a false discovery rate threshold of 0.05. Rarity marked most TCR sequences, yet some public TCRs occurred in many donors.

The J segment lost 3 bases and the V segment lost 1 base, leaving 2 bases of the junction unmatched. Germline CDR1 LNHDA, CDR2 SQIVND (reference sequence). The CDR3 is 14 residues long. The sample was PBMCs. The chain is built from TRBV19 and TRBJ2-7; 8 positions agree with TRBD1. The clonotype comes from a man between 35 and 55 years old in good health and CMV-seropositive. The CDR3 spells CASSIAGTGYEQYF. In nucleotides, the CDR3 is TGTGCCAGTAGTATAGCAGGGACAGGCTACGAGCAGTACTTC.